This note documents a single TCR beta chain sequence. This specimen belongs to a study of T cell changes during pregnancy in multiple sclerosis. Method: immunoSEQ multiplex PCR; TCRdb's copy keeps in-frame clones and lacks some. The profile shows about 42,000 clones, 80% to 85% of them singletons. V lost 7 bases and J 0 bases, leaving 15 bases between the germline ends. The CDR3 has 15 amino acids. CDR1 is SQVTM, CDR2 ANQGSEA, per germline. This sequence joins TRBV29-1 and TRBJ2-2, with D possibly matching TRBD1 (6 bases). The clonotype originates from a female donor with multiple sclerosis, enrolled in a pregnancy study. The specimen comprised CD4+ T cells from peripheral blood mononuclear cells, sampled before pregnancy. The CDR3: CSGAKGTTNTGELFF. CDR3 DNA: TGCAGCGGTGCCAAGGGGACAACGAACACCGGGGAGCTGTTTTTT.